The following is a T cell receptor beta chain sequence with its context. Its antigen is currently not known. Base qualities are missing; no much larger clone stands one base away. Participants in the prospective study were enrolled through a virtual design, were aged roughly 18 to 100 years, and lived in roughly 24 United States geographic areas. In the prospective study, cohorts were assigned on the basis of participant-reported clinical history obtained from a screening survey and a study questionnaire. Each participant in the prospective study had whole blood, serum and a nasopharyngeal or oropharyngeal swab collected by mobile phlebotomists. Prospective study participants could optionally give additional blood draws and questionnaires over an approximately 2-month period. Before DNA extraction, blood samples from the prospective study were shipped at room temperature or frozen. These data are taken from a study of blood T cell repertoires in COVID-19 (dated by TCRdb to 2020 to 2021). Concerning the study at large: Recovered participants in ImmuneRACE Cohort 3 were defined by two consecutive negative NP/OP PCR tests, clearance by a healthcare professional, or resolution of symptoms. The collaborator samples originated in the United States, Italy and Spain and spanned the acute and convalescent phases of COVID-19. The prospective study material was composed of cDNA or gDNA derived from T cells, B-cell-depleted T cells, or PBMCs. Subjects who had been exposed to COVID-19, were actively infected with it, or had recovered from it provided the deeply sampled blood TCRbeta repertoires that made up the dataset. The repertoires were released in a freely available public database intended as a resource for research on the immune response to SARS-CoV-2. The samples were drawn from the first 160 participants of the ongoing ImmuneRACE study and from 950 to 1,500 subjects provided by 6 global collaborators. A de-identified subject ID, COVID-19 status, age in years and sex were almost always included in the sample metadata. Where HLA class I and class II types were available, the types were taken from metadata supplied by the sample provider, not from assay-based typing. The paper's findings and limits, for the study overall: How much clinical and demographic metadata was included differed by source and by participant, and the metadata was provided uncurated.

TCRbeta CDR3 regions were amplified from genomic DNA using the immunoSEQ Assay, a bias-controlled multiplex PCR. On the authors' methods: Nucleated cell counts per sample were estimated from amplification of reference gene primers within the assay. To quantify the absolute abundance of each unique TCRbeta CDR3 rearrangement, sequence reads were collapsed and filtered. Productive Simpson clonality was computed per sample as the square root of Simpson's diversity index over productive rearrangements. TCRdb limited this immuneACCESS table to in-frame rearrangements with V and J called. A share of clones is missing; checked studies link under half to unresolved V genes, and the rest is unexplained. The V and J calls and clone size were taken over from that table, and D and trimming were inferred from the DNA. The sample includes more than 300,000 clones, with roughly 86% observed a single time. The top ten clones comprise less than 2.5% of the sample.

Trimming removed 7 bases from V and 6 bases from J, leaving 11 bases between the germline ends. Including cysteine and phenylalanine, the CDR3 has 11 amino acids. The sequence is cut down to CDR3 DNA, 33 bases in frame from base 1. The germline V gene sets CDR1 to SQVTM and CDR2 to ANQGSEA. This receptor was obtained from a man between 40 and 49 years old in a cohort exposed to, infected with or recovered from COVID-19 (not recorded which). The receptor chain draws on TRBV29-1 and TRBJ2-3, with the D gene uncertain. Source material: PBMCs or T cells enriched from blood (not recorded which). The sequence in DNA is TGCAGCGGTGCCCTACTGGATACGCAGTATTTT. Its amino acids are CSGALLDTQYF.